A selection of T cell receptor beta chains follows, all from one sample in a study of blood T cell repertoires in COVID-19. Generated by immunoSEQ multiplex PCR, the TCRdb table keeps only in-frame clones and is missing some. The data hold 310,000 or so clones, with 70% to 90% observed a single time. Input material: peripheral blood. The receptor source for this set is a man aged 18-30 years who had recovered from COVID-19. The CDR3 runs from the conserved cysteine through the conserved F or W. Fields, in order: V gene, J gene, D gene, clone size, CDR3 DNA, CDR3 protein. The D gene is left open where the match is weak. The listing skips clone size in some rows; elsewhere it reads once, few, many or a size class.

V: TRBV20-1; J: TRBJ2-7; D: NA; size: NA; DNA: TGCAGTGCTAGTGAAGCTGCTCATACCTACGAGCAGTACTTC; CDR3: CSASEAAHTYEQYF
V: TRBV7-3; J: TRBJ1-6; D: NA; size: few; DNA: TGTGCCAGCAGCTTATTGGGGCCTTCACCCCTCCACTTT; CDR3: CASSLLGPSPLHF
V: TRBV7-8; J: TRBJ2-7; D: NA; size: NA; DNA: TGTGCCAGCAGCCTCGCCCAGGGACACCTCTACGAGCAGTACTTC; CDR3: CASSLAQGHLYEQYF
V: TRBV6-5; J: TRBJ2-6; D: TRBD2; size: NA; DNA: TGTGCCAGCACCGCGGGAGGCTCTGGGGCCAACGTCCTGACTTTC; CDR3: CASTAGGSGANVLTF
V: TRBV29-1; J: TRBJ2-1; D: NA; size: NA; DNA: TGCAGCCTTTCAGGGGACCCCTACAATGAGCAGTTCTTC; CDR3: CSLSGDPYNEQFF
V: TRBV7-6; J: TRBJ2-7; D: NA; size: NA; DNA: TGTGCCAGCAGCTTAGCGCAGGGGACCTACGAGCAGTACTTC; CDR3: CASSLAQGTYEQYF
V: TRBV7-3; J: TRBJ2-2; D: TRBD2; size: NA; DNA: TGTGCCAGCAGTCCTAGCGGGCTTAACACCGGGGAGCTGTTTTTT; CDR3: CASSPSGLNTGELFF
V: TRBV11-2; J: TRBJ2-3; D: NA; size: NA; DNA: TGTGCCAGCAGCCTTCCCTCCGCACTCACCGGAGATACGCAGTATTTT; CDR3: CASSLPSALTGDTQYF
V: TRBV5-4; J: TRBJ1-1; D: NA; size: NA; DNA: TGTGCCAGCGGCATCCAGGGTATGAGGAACACTGAAGCTTTCTTT; CDR3: CASGIQGMRNTEAFF
V: TRBV7-9; J: TRBJ1-1; D: NA; size: NA; DNA: TGTGCCAGCAGCTTACAGGTTAACACTGAAGCTTTCTTT; CDR3: CASSLQVNTEAFF
V: TRBV19; J: TRBJ1-6; D: NA; size: few; DNA: TGTGCCAGTTCTCCGACAGGATCTTCACCCCTCCACTTT; CDR3: CASSPTGSSPLHF
V: TRBV6-1; J: TRBJ2-3; D: TRBD2; size: NA; DNA: TGTGCCAGCAGTGAATTCTTTTGGCGGGGGGGCGTTGAAGATACGCAGTATTTT; CDR3: CASSEFFWRGGVEDTQYF
V: TRBV7-2; J: TRBJ1-1; D: NA; size: few; DNA: TGTGCCAGCAGCTTTCCAGGGATGAACACTGAAGCTTTCTTT; CDR3: CASSFPGMNTEAFF
V: TRBV11-2; J: TRBJ2-7; D: NA; size: once; DNA: TGTGCCAGCAGCTCGGCAGGGCCCTCCGAGCAGTACTTC; CDR3: CASSSAGPSEQYF
V: TRBV4-3; J: TRBJ1-3; D: NA; size: few; DNA: TGCGCCAGCAGCCGACAGACGGACGGTGGAAACACCATATATTTT; CDR3: CASSRQTDGGNTIYF
V: TRBV14; J: TRBJ1-1; D: NA; size: NA; DNA: TGTGCCAGCAGCCAAATGACGGGGAACACTGAAGCTTTCTTT; CDR3: CASSQMTGNTEAFF
V: TRBV10-2; J: TRBJ2-1; D: TRBD2; size: NA; DNA: TGCGCCAGCAGACTAGCGGGAGAAGAGGTCCAGTTCTTC; CDR3: CASRLAGEEVQFF
V: TRBV5-1; J: TRBJ2-5; D: NA; size: NA; DNA: TGCGCCAGCAGCTTGGCGGCCTCCGGGGAGACCCAGTACTTC; CDR3: CASSLAASGETQYF
V: TRBV7-8; J: TRBJ2-5; D: NA; size: NA; DNA: TGTGCCAGCAGCCCCGTAGGGACACCGCCGTACTTC; CDR3: CASSPVGTPPYF
V: TRBV6-5; J: TRBJ2-1; D: TRBD1; size: once; DNA: TGTGCCAGCACCAGGGGGCCTAGGGATGAGCAGTTCTTC; CDR3: CASTRGPRDEQFF
V: TRBV5-1; J: TRBJ1-2; D: NA; size: NA; DNA: TGCGCCAGCAGCTTGACAGATCCTAACTATGGCTACACCTTC; CDR3: CASSLTDPNYGYTF
V: TRBV6-5; J: TRBJ2-7; D: TRBD2; size: NA; DNA: TGTGCCAGCAGCCCCAGCGGGGGTGGTTCCTACGAGCAGTACTTC; CDR3: CASSPSGGGSYEQYF
V: TRBV10-3; J: TRBJ1-5; D: NA; size: NA; DNA: TGTGCCATCAGTGATGGACAGACAAGCAATCAGCCCCAGCATTTT; CDR3: CAISDGQTSNQPQHF
V: TRBV18; J: TRBJ2-7; D: TRBD2; size: NA; DNA: TGTGCCAGCTCACCGGGACTAGCGGAGTCGTCCTACGAGCAGTACTTC; CDR3: CASSPGLAESSYEQYF
V: TRBV5-1; J: TRBJ2-5; D: NA; size: NA; DNA: TGCGCCAGCAGCCCGACTAGATCCATAGAGACCCAGTACTTC; CDR3: CASSPTRSIETQYF
V: TRBV7-3; J: TRBJ2-1; D: NA; size: once; DNA: TGTGCCAGCAGCTTACAGGTAGCGCCGGCGGTCGATGAGCAGTTCTTC; CDR3: CASSLQVAPAVDEQFF
V: TRBV9; J: TRBJ1-2; D: TRBD1; size: NA; DNA: TGTGCCAGCAGCGAACATAACAGGGGAGAGAACTATGGCTACACCTTC; CDR3: CASSEHNRGENYGYTF
V: TRBV5-1; J: TRBJ1-1; D: NA; size: NA; DNA: TGCGCCAGCAGCTTGGGCCCGGGACAGAACACTGAAGCTTTCTTT; CDR3: CASSLGPGQNTEAFF
V: TRBV7-9; J: TRBJ1-2; D: TRBD1; size: few; DNA: TGTGCCAGCAGCACCCAACCGGGACAGGGGGCCGGTGGCTACACCTTC; CDR3: CASSTQPGQGAGGYTF
V: TRBV10-3; J: TRBJ2-5; D: TRBD2; size: NA; DNA: TGTGCCATCAGAAGCGGGGGGCAAGAGACCCAGTACTTC; CDR3: CAIRSGGQETQYF
V: TRBV4-2; J: TRBJ1-4; D: NA; size: NA; DNA: TGTGCCAGCAGCCTTACATCCTCTGAAAAACTGTTTTTT; CDR3: CASSLTSSEKLFF
V: TRBV18; J: TRBJ2-5; D: NA; size: NA; DNA: TGTGCCAGCTCACCATCGCCGGAGAGAGGGGAGACCCAGTACTTC; CDR3: CASSPSPERGETQYF
V: TRBV5-1; J: TRBJ1-1; D: NA; size: NA; DNA: TGCGCCAGCAGCTTCTCCGGGAACACTGAAGCTTTCTTT; CDR3: CASSFSGNTEAFF
V: TRBV19; J: TRBJ2-2; D: NA; size: NA; DNA: TGTGCCACCCTCAGCCTTGGGGGAGGGGGCACCGGGGAGCTGTTTTTT; CDR3: CATLSLGGGGTGELFF
V: TRBV27; J: TRBJ2-1; D: NA; size: NA; DNA: TGTGCCAGCAGCCCCGACTACCCAACCTACAATGAGCAGTTCTTC; CDR3: CASSPDYPTYNEQFF
V: TRBV12-5; J: TRBJ2-5; D: TRBD2; size: NA; DNA: TGTGCTCGTGCCCGGGGGAGGACCGGGGGCCTAGCGGGAGGAGGGGGATACCAAGAGACCCAGTACTTC; CDR3: CARARGRTGGLAGGGGYQETQYF
V: TRBV19; J: TRBJ1-5; D: NA; size: NA; DNA: TGTGCCAGTAGTCGGGGACAAAGCGAGGGTCAGCCCCAGCATTTT; CDR3: CASSRGQSEGQPQHF
V: TRBV3-1/TRBV3-2; J: TRBJ2-1; D: TRBD2; size: NA; DNA: TGTGCCAGCAGCCAAAGGGACTCCGGGACTAGCATTAATGAGCAGTTCTTC; CDR3: CASSQRDSGTSINEQFF
V: TRBV7-2; J: TRBJ2-7; D: TRBD2; size: NA; DNA: TGTGCCAGCAGCCCTAGCGGGGGATTATCCTACGAGCAGTACTTC; CDR3: CASSPSGGLSYEQYF
V: TRBV5-4; J: TRBJ1-6; D: TRBD1; size: few; DNA: TGTGCCAGCAGCTTGGGGGGACAGGGGTATTCACCCCTCCACTTT; CDR3: CASSLGGQGYSPLHF
V: TRBV6-5; J: TRBJ1-2; D: TRBD1; size: NA; DNA: TGTGCCAGCAAGAGTGACAGGGATGCTGGCTACACCTTC; CDR3: CASKSDRDAGYTF
V: TRBV6-2/TRBV6-3; J: TRBJ2-1; D: TRBD2; size: NA; DNA: TGTGCCAGCAGTATAGCGGGGTACAATGAGCAGTTCTTC; CDR3: CASSIAGYNEQFF
V: TRBV27; J: TRBJ2-3; D: NA; size: NA; DNA: TGTGCCACCTCCGGGCCAGGGGTAAATAAAGATACGCAGTATTTT; CDR3: CATSGPGVNKDTQYF
V: TRBV3-1/TRBV3-2; J: TRBJ1-2; D: NA; size: NA; DNA: TGTGCCAGCAGTCACCAACCGATAGATGGTGGCTACACCTTC; CDR3: CASSHQPIDGGYTF
V: TRBV6-5; J: TRBJ2-3; D: NA; size: once; DNA: TGTGCCAGCATCCGGACACCAAGCACAGATACGCAGTATTTT; CDR3: CASIRTPSTDTQYF
V: TRBV7-9; J: TRBJ2-7; D: TRBD1; size: NA; DNA: TGTGCCAGCAGCTTTCAGCCCGGGACAGGGGGCGAAGAGCAGTACTTC; CDR3: CASSFQPGTGGEEQYF
V: TRBV27; J: TRBJ1-2; D: NA; size: few; DNA: TGTGCCAGCAGTTCAGTGGGGCTAGGTTATGGCTACACCTTC; CDR3: CASSSVGLGYGYTF
V: TRBV29-1; J: TRBJ1-1; D: NA; size: few; DNA: TGCAGCGTTGAGTTGGCTGGGCCGAACACTGAAGCTTTCTTT; CDR3: CSVELAGPNTEAFF
V: TRBV2; J: TRBJ2-7; D: NA; size: NA; DNA: TGTGCCAGCGTTAGCGGAGTAAACTACGAGCAGTACTTC; CDR3: CASVSGVNYEQYF
V: TRBV27; J: TRBJ2-7; D: TRBD1; size: NA; DNA: TGTGCCAGCAGGGACAGGCCCTCGACCTACGAGCAGTACTTC; CDR3: CASRDRPSTYEQYF
V: TRBV10-1; J: TRBJ2-3; D: NA; size: NA; DNA: TGCGCCAGCAGTGAGTCCGGGACGCAGTATTTT; CDR3: CASSESGTQYF
V: TRBV7-9; J: TRBJ1-1; D: NA; size: few; DNA: TGTGCCAGCGCACCGGTGAACACTGAAGCTTTCTTT; CDR3: CASAPVNTEAFF
V: TRBV10-3; J: TRBJ2-3; D: TRBD2; size: once; DNA: TGTGCCATCAAAGGACTAGCGGGAGTGGATACGCAGTATTTT; CDR3: CAIKGLAGVDTQYF
V: TRBV6-2/TRBV6-3; J: TRBJ2-2; D: NA; size: NA; DNA: TGTGCCAGCAGTTACGGATTTTGGCAGAAGAGGGACACCGGGGAGCTGTTTTTT; CDR3: CASSYGFWQKRDTGELFF
V: TRBV7-2; J: TRBJ2-7; D: NA; size: NA; DNA: TGTGCCAGCAAGTGGGCGGGTGACTACGAGCAGTACTTC; CDR3: CASKWAGDYEQYF